A selection of T cell receptor beta chains follows, all from one sample in a study of T cells in Graves' hyperthyroidism and ophthalmopathy. TCRdb called the multiplex PCR reads again in MiXCR, with one record for every CDR3 protein. The sample includes approximately 630,000 distinct CDR3 sequences, about 16% seen only once; the top ten take 3.8%. The specimen sequenced was blood. These receptors were taken from a woman younger than 45 with Graves' hyperthyroidism. Both conserved end residues are part of each CDR3. Fields, in order: J gene, clone size, D gene, V gene, CDR3 protein, CDR3 DNA. D genes are given only for firm matches. Clone size is given for some rows only: seen once, a few or many times, or a class if the clone is expanded.

>TRBJ2-1|many|-|TRBV7-2
CASSSGTESYNEQFF
TGTGCCAGCAGCTCCGGGACTGAATCCTACAATGAGCAGTTCTTC
>TRBJ1-1|-|-|TRBV10-1
CASSESGQIKEAFF
TGCGCCAGCAGTGAGTCGGGACAAATAAAGGAAGCTTTCTTT
>TRBJ2-2|many|-|TRBV11-2
CASSFGDTGELFF
TGTGCCAGCAGCTTCGGGGACACCGGGGAGCTGTTTTTT
>TRBJ2-7|few|TRBD1|TRBV3-1
CASSQPDRGLREQYF
TGTGCCAGCAGCCAACCCGACAGGGGCCTTAGAGAGCAGTACTTC
>TRBJ2-5|many|TRBD2|TRBV12-3/TRBV12-4
CASSLGTRETQYF
TGTGCCAGCAGTTTGGGGACTAGAGAGACCCAGTACTTC
>TRBJ1-1|many|-|TRBV6-5
CASSYVENTEAFF
TGTGCCAGCAGTTACGTCGAGAACACTGAAGCTTTCTTT
>TRBJ2-7|few|TRBD2|TRBV20-1
CSATTSANSYEQYF
TGCAGTGCCACGACTAGCGCGAATTCCTACGAGCAGTACTTC
>TRBJ2-5|many|-|TRBV7-2
CASSRVTNWETQYF
TGTGCCAGCAGCCGTGTGACTAACTGGGAGACCCAGTACTTC
>TRBJ2-1|few|TRBD2|TRBV18
CASSPPALAGGYNEQFF
TGTGCCAGCTCACCACCGGCCCTAGCGGGAGGGTACAATGAGCAGTTCTTC
>TRBJ2-3|many|-|TRBV2
CASRNRESTDTQYF
TGTGCCAGCAGGAACAGGGAAAGCACAGATACGCAGTATTTT
>TRBJ2-5|-|TRBD2|TRBV4-1
CASSFPGTRDKTQYF
TGCGCCAGCAGCTTCCCCGGGACTAGGGACAAGACCCAGTACTTC
>TRBJ2-1|-|-|TRBV4-2
CASSQDNMIGGYNEQFF
TGTGCCAGCAGCCAAGATAATATGATAGGCGGATACAATGAGCAGTTCTTC
>TRBJ2-1|many|-|TRBV24-1
CATSSGGTSYNEQFF
TGTGCCACCAGTTCCGGGGGCACCTCCTACAATGAGCAGTTCTTC
>TRBJ1-1|few|-|TRBV19
CASSQRTAKNTEAFF
TGTGCCAGTAGTCAAAGGACAGCGAAGAACACTGAAGCTTTCTTT
>TRBJ1-2|many|TRBD1|TRBV12-3/TRBV12-4
CASTNLRDRLLYTF
TGTGCCAGCACGAACCTCCGGGACAGGTTGCTCTACACCTTC
>TRBJ2-7|many|-|TRBV30
CAWSSGAYEQYF
TGTGCCTGGTCCTCTGGGGCCTACGAGCAGTACTTC
>TRBJ2-5|many|-|TRBV28
CASSFEYQETQYF
TGTGCCAGCAGTTTCGAATACCAAGAGACCCAGTACTTC
>TRBJ2-7|few|TRBD2|TRBV19
CASSGSGINYEQYF
TGTGCCAGTAGTGGCAGCGGGATCAACTACGAGCAGTACTTC
>TRBJ2-7|many|-|TRBV29-1
CSVEDGDGYEQYF
TGCAGCGTTGAAGACGGGGACGGGTACGAGCAGTACTTC
>TRBJ2-1|few|-|TRBV5-6
CASSRLPNNEQFF
TGTGCCAGCAGCCGTCTTCCTAACAATGAGCAGTTCTTC
>TRBJ2-7|-|TRBD2|TRBV2
CASSGESGLAGGYEQYF
TGTGCCAGCAGTGGCGAATCCGGACTAGCGGGAGGCTACGAGCAGTACTTC
>TRBJ1-1|few|-|TRBV19
CASTEGFWNTEAFF
TGTGCCAGTACCGAGGGATTCTGGAACACTGAAGCTTTCTTT
>TRBJ1-2|many|-|TRBV28
CASSFREGSHYGYTF
TGTGCCAGCAGTTTTAGGGAGGGATCCCACTATGGCTACACCTTC
>TRBJ1-1|many|TRBD1|TRBV6-5
CASSYSAGGGTEAFF
TGTGCCAGCAGTTACTCGGCAGGGGGGGGGACTGAAGCTTTCTTT
>TRBJ2-1|few|-|TRBV4-2
CASSQLSGTFSYNEQFF
TGTGCCAGCAGCCAACTATCCGGGACCTTCTCCTACAATGAGCAGTTCTTC
>TRBJ2-4|many|-|TRBV28
CATGLHGIQYF
TGTGCCACCGGGCTACATGGCATTCAGTACTTC
>TRBJ2-1|-|-|TRBV4-3
CASSQDVGIDEQFF
TGCGCCAGCAGCCAAGATGTTGGGATCGATGAGCAGTTCTTC
>TRBJ1-4|-|TRBD1|TRBV5-6
CASSLIGQVSNEKLFF
TGTGCCAGCAGCTTGATAGGACAGGTTTCTAATGAAAAACTGTTTTTT
>TRBJ2-7|many|-|TRBV7-8
CASSPRPGHTYEQYF
TGTGCCAGCAGCCCCCGACCGGGACACACCTACGAGCAGTACTTC
>TRBJ2-1|-|-|TRBV9
CASNGGRNDNEQFF
TGTGCCAGCAATGGGGGTAGGAACGACAATGAGCAGTTCTTC
>TRBJ2-5|-|-|TRBV3-1
CASSQGVTQYF
TGTGCCAGCAGCCAAGGGGTGACCCAGTACTTC
>TRBJ1-1|few|TRBD1|TRBV28
CASRGQALTEAFF
TGTGCCAGCAGGGGACAGGCGCTCACTGAAGCTTTCTTT
>TRBJ2-5|-|-|TRBV5-1
CASSWDIGETQYF
TGCGCCAGCAGCTGGGACATTGGGGAGACCCAGTACTTC
>TRBJ2-1|once|-|TRBV19
CASSIIRAGRWGYNEQFF
TGTGCCAGTAGTATAATTAGGGCGGGACGATGGGGTTACAATGAGCAGTTCTTC
>TRBJ1-1|many|-|TRBV28
CASQQRGTEAFF
TGTGCCAGCCAGCAACGGGGCACTGAAGCTTTCTTT
>TRBJ2-4|-|-|TRBV12-3/TRBV12-4
CASGTNVGSEAKNIQYF
TGTGCCAGCGGCACTAATGTCGGCTCCGAAGCCAAAAACATTCAGTACTTC
>TRBJ1-5|-|-|TRBV5-5
CASSLAGPDRSNQPQHF
TGTGCCAGCAGCTTGGCCGGACCTGACAGGAGCAATCAGCCCCAGCATTTT
>TRBJ2-7|many|-|TRBV20-1
CSARAQYEQYF
TGCAGTGCTAGAGCCCAATACGAGCAGTACTTC
>TRBJ2-1|few|TRBD2|TRBV6-1
CASRDVAGGPYNEQFF
TGTGCCAGCAGAGACGTAGCGGGAGGGCCTTACAATGAGCAGTTCTTC
>TRBJ2-7|many|TRBD2|TRBV6-1
CASRTSDNEQYF
TGTGCCAGCAGGACTAGCGACAACGAGCAGTACTTC
>TRBJ1-5|many|-|TRBV7-3
CASSPHGRVDQPQHF
TGTGCCAGCAGCCCCCACGGCAGGGTCGATCAGCCCCAGCATTTT
>TRBJ2-4|few|TRBD2|TRBV5-4
CASSLGQRGENIQYF
TGTGCCAGCAGCTTGGGCCAGCGGGGGGAAAACATTCAGTACTTC
>TRBJ1-3|-|-|TRBV30
CAWNRGTQNTIYF
TGTGCCTGGAATCGAGGGACACAGAACACCATATATTTT
>TRBJ2-2|-|TRBD2|TRBV9
CASTGGNGAGELFF
TGTGCCAGCACGGGAGGGAATGGGGCCGGGGAGCTGTTTTTT
>TRBJ2-1|many|TRBD1|TRBV24-1
CATSDWARGTYNEQFF
TGTGCCACCAGTGATTGGGCCAGGGGGACCTACAATGAGCAGTTCTTC
>TRBJ1-5|many|-|TRBV28
CASAGSTSQPQHF
TGTGCCAGCGCGGGGAGTACTAGTCAGCCCCAGCATTTT
>TRBJ1-2|many|-|TRBV6-1
CASRGLGGYTF
TGTGCCAGCAGAGGTTTAGGTGGCTACACCTTC
>TRBJ2-2|-|-|TRBV9
CVSNNRENTGELFF
TGTGTCAGCAATAACAGGGAGAACACCGGGGAGCTGTTTTTT
>TRBJ2-5|-|TRBD1|TRBV7-9
CASSLGTGGVETQYF
TGTGCCAGCAGCTTAGGGACAGGGGGCGTGGAGACCCAGTACTTC
>TRBJ2-1|many|-|TRBV7-2
CASSSPGQGSYNEQFF
TGTGCCAGCAGCTCCCCAGGGCAGGGGTCCTACAATGAGCAGTTCTTC
>TRBJ2-7|-|TRBD2|TRBV20-1
CSARNLGLAGSYEQYF
TGCAGTGCTAGAAATCTGGGACTAGCGGGCTCCTACGAGCAGTACTTC
>TRBJ2-5|many|-|TRBV27
CASSFFSGQETQYF
TGTGCCAGCAGTTTTTTTAGCGGACAAGAGACCCAGTACTTC
>TRBJ2-1|-|TRBD2|TRBV7-9
CASSPGPGGEQFF
TGTGCCAGCAGCCCGGGGCCGGGGGGTGAGCAGTTCTTC
>TRBJ1-1|many|-|TRBV4-1
CASSQALYTEAFF
TGCGCCAGCAGCCAAGCATTGTACACTGAAGCTTTCTTT
>TRBJ2-7|-|TRBD2|TRBV3-1
CASSQVASGVYEQYF
TGTGCCAGCAGCCAAGTGGCTAGCGGGGTATACGAGCAGTACTTC
>TRBJ2-3|many|-|TRBV20-1
CSAREASSGQYF
TGCAGTGCTAGGGAAGCCTCGTCGGGACAGTATTTT
>TRBJ2-7|many|-|TRBV3-1
CASSLRDYEQYF
TGTGCCAGCAGCCTACGGGACTACGAGCAGTACTTC
>TRBJ1-1|-|-|TRBV2
CASSEARRGRRTEAFF
TGTGCCAGCAGTGAAGCGAGGAGGGGCCGCCGCACTGAAGCTTTCTTT
>TRBJ2-3|many|-|TRBV12-3/TRBV12-4
CASGPGAAATDTQYF
TGTGCCAGCGGGCCCGGGGCTGCAGCCACAGATACGCAGTATTTT